The subject of this entry is one TCR beta chain. Its antigen is as yet unknown. This sequence may be a read error, since a much larger clone differs from it by one base. The CDR3 contains 16 residues. With 0 bases removed from V and 9 bases from J, the gap between germline ends came to 20 bases. CDR1 LNHNV and CDR2 YYDKDF come from the germline V gene (reference sequence). What was amplified from RNA transcripts were TCR beta CDR3 regions. A first-round RT-PCR of the TCR CDR3 used the HTBI primer set. TCRdb reprocessed the multiplex PCR reads via MiXCR and lists one record per CDR3 protein. The sample includes approximately 870,000 distinct CDR3 sequences, around 38% of them seen just once. This sample was taken from a study of T cells in Graves' hyperthyroidism and ophthalmopathy. For the study at large: Blood from the periphery was taken at initial diagnosis, before any treatment.

Lactation, pregnancy, other autoimmune disease or uncontrolled infection led to exclusion of patients. General observations from the study: The model's output predicted ophthalmopathy at a median of around 6.9 months prior to onset. Most thyroid clonotypes expanded above 0.001 appeared in blood too.

Material for sequencing was blood. The chain employs TRBV15 and TRBJ1-2, with unresolved D. The TCR sequence derives from a man aged 18 to 35 with Graves' hyperthyroidism. This chain's CDR3 is CATSRDEGNSPWSYTF. CDR3 DNA: TGTGCCACCAGCAGAGATGAAGGAAACTCCCCTTGGAGCTACACCTTC.